Given below is one T cell receptor beta chain in context. Its antigen is undetermined. Time point reported: blood from clinic visit 5 months post-surgery; TSC patient then seizure free. The sequenced cases were selected for having the highest brain T cell transcript signatures. This entry is derived from a study of brain T cells in children with intractable seizures. Notes on the study in general: Pre- and post-surgery blood differed in depth, so pre-surgery absences may be undersampling.

Clones were sequenced by immunoSEQ multiplex PCR, and TCRdb holds only the in-frame ones, with some missing. The table shows a few hundred thousand clones, with approximately 93% occurring only once. Unmatched junction bases numbered 5, after V lost 5 bases and J lost 5 bases. The CDR3 runs to 14 residues. Looked up from germline, CDR1 is MNHEY and CDR2 is SVGEGT. The chain joins TRBV6-2 or TRBV6-3 to TRBJ2-1; 8 bases align to TRBD2. The sequenced sample was peripheral blood, obtained about 5 months after surgery. The clonotype was recovered from a boy under two years old with tuberous sclerosis and intractable seizures. In nucleotides, the CDR3 is TGTGCCAGCAGTGCCAGCGGGAGCAACAATGAGCAGTTCTTC. Protein: CASSASGSNNEQFF.